The sequence of this TCR beta chain was determined in a study of T cells after yellow fever vaccination. Overall study results and limits: The presence of abundant clonotypes contaminating from the bulk population was possible in FACS-sorted repertoires. Most primary-vaccination clones reappeared after the booster (approximately 97% CD4, 88% CD8).

Conversion of TCR transcripts into cDNA relied on 5'RACE template switching, which added a universal primer site and UMIs. TCRdb reprocessed the 5' RACE reads with MiXCR, giving one entry per CDR3 protein. The sample contains approximately 450,000 distinct CDR3 sequences, over 15% of which appear only once. With 10 bases clipped from V and 4 bases from J, the junction kept 3 bases outside the gene matches. CDR3 length: 13 amino acids. Looked up from germline, CDR1 is SNHLY and CDR2 is FYNNEI. A few counts support this clonotype. Its antigen remains unknown. The source of this sequence is a man younger than 35 who received the YFV17D yellow fever vaccine. V usage is TRBV2 and J usage is TRBJ2-1; the match to TRBD1 covers 11 bases. Here the sequenced sample was PBMCs, taken before the yellow fever booster vaccination. DNA for the CDR3: TGTGCCACGGGACAGGGGGTTTACAATGAGCAGTTCTTC. Its translation: CATGQGVYNEQFF.